This section outlines one TCR beta chain sequence together with its context. What it binds is not known. This entry comes from a study of T cells in narcolepsy. Across the whole study: Donors had narcolepsy type 1 or type 2, or were healthy controls. Study-wide results and limits: Some memory CD4+ repertoires had no autoreactive clone sequences. Reportedly, autoreactive clonotypes were serially detected in patients' blood but not controls'. Autoreactive HCRT-specific and TRIB2-specific clonotypes were marked in same-patient CSF-versus-blood CD4+ comparisons.

Germline CDR1 reads SQVTM; CDR2 reads ANQGSEA. With 1 base clipped from V and 5 bases from J, the junction kept 7 bases outside the gene matches. The CDR3 totals 16 residues. TCRdb keeps only in-frame clones here, not all; method: immunoSEQ multiplex PCR. Here the sample spans about 35,000 clones, approximately 80% being singletons. The material sequenced was memory (CD45RA-) CD4+ T cells from blood. This chain links TRBV29-1 with TRBJ2-1, with 11 bases lining up with TRBD2. This sequence was found in a human donor in good health. As DNA, the CDR3 is TGCAGCGTTGAAGGACTAGCGGGAAAGGTAGACAATGAGCAGTTCTTC. Protein product: CSVEGLAGKVDNEQFF.